This T cell receptor (beta chain) was documented in a study of glioma-infiltrating T cells. The junction had 9 bases not matched to a gene; V was cut back by 8 bases and J by 4 bases. Germline values: CDR1 LGHNA, CDR2 YNFKEQ. The CDR3 is made up of 14 amino acids. The study, taken as a whole, reports: CDR3 overlap between tissue and blood was very small. Above-expected tissue-blood divergence occurred in all gliomas, most in low-grade ones.

This clonotype was detected a few times. Its matching antigen is unknown. The iRepertoire nested amplicon-rescue multiplex PCR amplified TCR alpha and beta CDR3s from RNA. Input was 100-400 ng of tissue mRNA or PBMC total RNA. TCRdb re-called the multiplex PCR reads with MiXCR, one entry per CDR3 protein. The sample lists around 350,000 distinct CDR3 sequences, more than 35% occurring once. The V and J genes are TRBV4-2 and TRBJ1-1, with 8 bases fitting TRBD1. This sequence was found in a human donor with low-grade glioma or glioblastoma, undergoing nonglioma brain surgery, or in good health (not recorded which). The sample consisted of glioma tissue, nonneoplastic brain tissue, or PBMCs (not recorded which). The CDR3 loop reads CASGTTGAGTEAFF. CDR3 coding DNA: TGTGCCAGCGGAACGACAGGGGCCGGCACTGAAGCTTTCTTT.